The present T cell receptor beta chain was sequenced within a study of blood T cell repertoires in COVID-19. Trimming took 4 bases from V and 7 from J; bases not matched to a gene: 6. The CDR3 covers 14 residues. Looked up from germline, CDR1 is KGHDR and CDR2 is SFDVKD. Individuals aged roughly 18 to 90 years were recruited from approximately 22 US areas. Assignment of participants to cohorts was predicated upon participant-reported clinical history. Under the authors' procedure: Amplification from reference gene primers served as the basis for estimated nucleated cell counts. The method was immunoSEQ multiplex PCR; TCRdb's version includes in-frame clones alone and lacks a portion of them. Clone size and V and J calls were adopted from that table, with D and trimming inferred from the DNA. The table has about 250,000 clones, around 84% seen once.

V gene TRBV24-1 combines with J gene TRBJ1-2; 9 bases fit TRBD1. The sequenced sample was PBMCs or T cells enriched from blood (not recorded which). The TCR sequence derives from a young man who had recovered from COVID-19. The CDR3 sequence: CATSEPGTGSGYTF. In DNA form, the CDR3 reads TGTGCCACCAGTGAGCCCGGGACAGGGAGTGGCTACACCTTC.